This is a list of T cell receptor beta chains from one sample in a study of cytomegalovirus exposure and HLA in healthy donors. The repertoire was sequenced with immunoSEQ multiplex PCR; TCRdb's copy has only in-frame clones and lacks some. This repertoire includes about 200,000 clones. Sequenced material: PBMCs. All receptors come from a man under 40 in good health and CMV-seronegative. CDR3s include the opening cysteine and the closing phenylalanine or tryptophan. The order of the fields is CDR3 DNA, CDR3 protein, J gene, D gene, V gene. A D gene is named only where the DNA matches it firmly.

DNA: TGTGCCAGCAGCCCCCAGACAGGCGCCGGTGAAAAACTGTTTTTT
CDR3: CASSPQTGAGEKLFF
J: TRBJ1-4
D: .
V: TRBV7-2

DNA: TGTGCCAGCAGCCTCCCTGGCAGGTCGACAGATACGCAGTATTTT
CDR3: CASSLPGRSTDTQYF
J: TRBJ2-3
D: .
V: TRBV5-6

DNA: TGTGCCAGCAGCTCCCAAGGACAGGGGGCACTAGGAGCTTTCTTT
CDR3: CASSSQGQGALGAFF
J: TRBJ1-1
D: TRBD1
V: TRBV7-8

DNA: TGTGCCAGCAGCTTGAGGTTCATTGGGGGACGGACAGATAACTATGGCTACACCTTC
CDR3: CASSLRFIGGRTDNYGYTF
J: TRBJ1-2
D: .
V: TRBV5-6

DNA: TGTGCCAGCAGCGTCTTACAGGGGAGAGGCACCGGGGAGCTGTTTTTT
CDR3: CASSVLQGRGTGELFF
J: TRBJ2-2
D: TRBD1
V: TRBV9

DNA: TGTGCCAGCAGCTCAATGGGACAGACGGATTCACCCCTCCACTTT
CDR3: CASSSMGQTDSPLHF
J: TRBJ1-6
D: TRBD1
V: TRBV7-9

DNA: TGTGCCAGCAGCCGAGGGGGAAACTATGGCTACACCTTC
CDR3: CASSRGGNYGYTF
J: TRBJ1-2
D: .
V: TRBV4-2

DNA: TGTGCCAGCAGTTCGGGGGTCTCTGGGGCCAACGTCCTGACTTTC
CDR3: CASSSGVSGANVLTF
J: TRBJ2-6
D: .
V: TRBV28

DNA: TGTGCCAGCAGCTTAGGCCAGGGGGCGGCGCCGAACACTGAAGCTTTCTTT
CDR3: CASSLGQGAAPNTEAFF
J: TRBJ1-1
D: TRBD1
V: TRBV7-9

DNA: TGTGCCAGTAGTAAGACAGGGGGATCCTACGAGCAGTACTTC
CDR3: CASSKTGGSYEQYF
J: TRBJ2-7
D: TRBD1
V: TRBV19

DNA: TGCGCCAGCAGCTACGGGACTAGCGGCACAGATACGCAGTATTTT
CDR3: CASSYGTSGTDTQYF
J: TRBJ2-3
D: TRBD2
V: TRBV5-1

DNA: TGTGCCAGCACCCGGGGACAGGGAGGCAACTATGGCTACACCTTC
CDR3: CASTRGQGGNYGYTF
J: TRBJ1-2
D: TRBD1
V: TRBV9

DNA: TGCGCCAGCAGGGACAGGGGAAACTATGGCTACACCTTC
CDR3: CASRDRGNYGYTF
J: TRBJ1-2
D: TRBD1
V: TRBV5-1

DNA: TGTGCCAGCAGCATCGCGGTGACCTCTGGAAACACCATATATTTT
CDR3: CASSIAVTSGNTIYF
J: TRBJ1-3
D: .
V: TRBV5-8

DNA: TGCAGTGCAAGACAGGGCTACGAGCAGTACTTC
CDR3: CSARQGYEQYF
J: TRBJ2-7
D: TRBD1
V: TRBV20-1

DNA: TGTGCCAGCAGCTTAGCTGTCGGGGACACTGAAGCTTTCTTT
CDR3: CASSLAVGDTEAFF
J: TRBJ1-1
D: .
V: TRBV13

DNA: TGTGCCAGCAGCCATTATCGACAGGGTTCTGGGGCCAACGTCCTGACTTTC
CDR3: CASSHYRQGSGANVLTF
J: TRBJ2-6
D: TRBD1
V: TRBV27

DNA: TGTGCCAGCAGTGGGCTAGCGGGAGTCGACGAGCAGTACTTC
CDR3: CASSGLAGVDEQYF
J: TRBJ2-7
D: TRBD2
V: TRBV2

DNA: TGTGCCATCACCGTTGGACAGGGAACGCAGTATTTT
CDR3: CAITVGQGTQYF
J: TRBJ2-3
D: TRBD1
V: TRBV10-3

DNA: TGCGCCAGCAGCGGGGCAGGCGCCTTTGGCACCGGGGAGCTGTTTTTT
CDR3: CASSGAGAFGTGELFF
J: TRBJ2-2
D: .
V: TRBV5-1

DNA: TGTGCCAGCAGCTTGGTAGTAGGACTAGCGGGGGCCCCCTACGAGCAGTACTTC
CDR3: CASSLVVGLAGAPYEQYF
J: TRBJ2-7
D: TRBD2
V: TRBV5-6

DNA: TGCGCCAGCAGTGAGTCTGGCGCGGTCTACGAGCAGTACTTC
CDR3: CASSESGAVYEQYF
J: TRBJ2-7
D: .
V: TRBV10-1

DNA: TGCGCCAGCAGCTTGGCAGGGGGCGGGAATGAAAAACTGTTTTTT
CDR3: CASSLAGGGNEKLFF
J: TRBJ1-4
D: TRBD1
V: TRBV5-1

DNA: TGTGCCTGGACCGGGATTCGGACGGAGCAGTACTTC
CDR3: CAWTGIRTEQYF
J: TRBJ2-7
D: .
V: TRBV30

DNA: TGCGCCACTTCACAGGGGACCCCCTACGAGCAGTACTTC
CDR3: CATSQGTPYEQYF
J: TRBJ2-7
D: TRBD1
V: TRBV10-1

DNA: TGTGCCAGCAGCGTAGCCCCCGGGACAGGGGTCCACGAGCAGTACTTC
CDR3: CASSVAPGTGVHEQYF
J: TRBJ2-7
D: TRBD1
V: TRBV9

DNA: TGCGCCAGCAGCTTAATGACTCAGAACACCGGGGAGCTGTTTTTT
CDR3: CASSLMTQNTGELFF
J: TRBJ2-2
D: .
V: TRBV5-1

DNA: TGTGCCAGCAGTAAGAGGACAGGGAGGGATAGCGATCAGCCCCAGCATTTT
CDR3: CASSKRTGRDSDQPQHF
J: TRBJ1-5
D: TRBD1
V: TRBV27

DNA: TGTGCCAGCAGCCAAGATGGGGAGGAGGGCTATGGCTACACCTTC
CDR3: CASSQDGEEGYGYTF
J: TRBJ1-2
D: .
V: TRBV4-2

DNA: TGTGCCAGCAGCTTGTTGTCGCGGGAGTGGACCCAGTACTTC
CDR3: CASSLLSREWTQYF
J: TRBJ2-5
D: TRBD2
V: TRBV5-6

DNA: TGTGCCAGCAGCCAAAAACTAGCGGGAGGGTCGGTAGGTATCTACGAGCAGTACTTC
CDR3: CASSQKLAGGSVGIYEQYF
J: TRBJ2-7
D: TRBD2
V: TRBV4-2

DNA: TGTGCCAGCAGCTCGGGACAGGGCGGCTCGTGCACCTTC
CDR3: CASSSGQGGSCTF
J: TRBJ1-2
D: TRBD1
V: TRBV7-6

DNA: TGTGCCAGCAGCTTGGACAGCCCATATACAGATACGCAGTATTTT
CDR3: CASSLDSPYTDTQYF
J: TRBJ2-3
D: .
V: TRBV5-6

DNA: TGCGCCAGCAGCTTTAGTTTCTTACTAGCGGGAGGTTTGGGCTTCGAGCAGTACTTC
CDR3: CASSFSFLLAGGLGFEQYF
J: TRBJ2-7
D: TRBD2
V: TRBV5-1

DNA: TGCGCCAGCAGCCCGACTGGACTAGCGGGAGAGACCCAGTACTTC
CDR3: CASSPTGLAGETQYF
J: TRBJ2-5
D: TRBD2
V: TRBV4-1

DNA: TGTGCCAGCAGTTACGCTAGCGACCTTGAGCAGTACTTC
CDR3: CASSYASDLEQYF
J: TRBJ2-7
D: .
V: TRBV6-5

DNA: TGTGCCAGCAGCCCCTGGGCCTCTCCCAATCAGCCCCAGCATTTT
CDR3: CASSPWASPNQPQHF
J: TRBJ1-5
D: .
V: TRBV7-2

DNA: TGTGCCAGCATCAAAGGTAGCGGGATTTTTAACACCGGGGAGCTGTTTTTT
CDR3: CASIKGSGIFNTGELFF
J: TRBJ2-2
D: TRBD2
V: TRBV27

DNA: TGTGCCAGCAGCCCTTACTATAGCAATCAGCCCCAGCATTTT
CDR3: CASSPYYSNQPQHF
J: TRBJ1-5
D: .
V: TRBV7-2

DNA: TGTGCCAGCAGTGAATCTCTAGCGGGGGACAATGAGCAGTTCTTC
CDR3: CASSESLAGDNEQFF
J: TRBJ2-1
D: TRBD2
V: TRBV2

DNA: TGTGCCAGCAGCTTAGCGGCGGGGGACTATGGCTACACCTTC
CDR3: CASSLAAGDYGYTF
J: TRBJ1-2
D: .
V: TRBV7-9

DNA: TGTGCCAGCAGCGGCACCGGGACAGGGAACACCGGGGAGCTGTTTTTT
CDR3: CASSGTGTGNTGELFF
J: TRBJ2-2
D: TRBD1
V: TRBV5-4

DNA: TGTGCCGGCCCTCTGGAGGGGAGAGAAGGTGAAGCTTTCTTT
CDR3: CAGPLEGREGEAFF
J: TRBJ1-1
D: .
V: TRBV7-9

DNA: TGCGCCAGCAGCTCCCAGGGAAACACTGAAGCTTTCTTT
CDR3: CASSSQGNTEAFF
J: TRBJ1-1
D: .
V: TRBV4-1

DNA: TGTGCCAGCAGTTGGGGCGGGAGTTCCTACAATGAGCAGTTCTTC
CDR3: CASSWGGSSYNEQFF
J: TRBJ2-1
D: TRBD2
V: TRBV6-5

DNA: TGTGCCAGCAGCCCGACGGGGGAATCTGGAAACACCATATATTTT
CDR3: CASSPTGESGNTIYF
J: TRBJ1-3
D: .
V: TRBV27

DNA: TGTGCCATCAGTGAGTCCGGGGGTGGAGAGACCCAGTACTTC
CDR3: CAISESGGGETQYF
J: TRBJ2-5
D: .
V: TRBV10-3

DNA: TGTGCCAGCAGCCCCCGGAGGGGATACAATGAGCAGTTCTTC
CDR3: CASSPRRGYNEQFF
J: TRBJ2-1
D: .
V: TRBV11-2

DNA: TGTGCCAGCTCGGAGGGGACCAATCAGCCCCAGCATTTT
CDR3: CASSEGTNQPQHF
J: TRBJ1-5
D: .
V: TRBV18

DNA: TGCGCCAGCAGCGCCCTAGGGCAGGGGGCGCGGAATGAGCAGTTCTTC
CDR3: CASSALGQGARNEQFF
J: TRBJ2-1
D: TRBD1
V: TRBV5-1

DNA: TGTGCCAGCAGCTCGTTGGACAGGGTGAGCCGACAGCCCCAGCATTTT
CDR3: CASSSLDRVSRQPQHF
J: TRBJ1-5
D: TRBD1
V: TRBV7-8

DNA: TGTGCCAGCAGCTCACTTCTCGGGGTTAACACTGAAGCTTTCTTT
CDR3: CASSSLLGVNTEAFF
J: TRBJ1-1
D: .
V: TRBV5-4

DNA: TGTGCCAGCAGCCGCGGGACTAGCGGTAATGAGCAGTTCTTC
CDR3: CASSRGTSGNEQFF
J: TRBJ2-1
D: TRBD2
V: TRBV7-7

DNA: TGTGCCAGTACCGCATTCCGGGACAGGAACACTGAAGCTTTCTTT
CDR3: CASTAFRDRNTEAFF
J: TRBJ1-1
D: TRBD1
V: TRBV19

DNA: TGCAGCGTTGTGTCGCAGCCGGGACTAGCGGTACAAGAGACCCAGTACTTC
CDR3: CSVVSQPGLAVQETQYF
J: TRBJ2-5
D: TRBD2
V: TRBV29-1

DNA: TGTGCCAGCACCCTTTACACTGGGCTTTACAATGAGCAGTTCTTC
CDR3: CASTLYTGLYNEQFF
J: TRBJ2-1
D: .
V: TRBV5-8

DNA: TGTGCCAGCAGTTACCAGCAGACAGGACAAGGGGATACGCAGTATTTT
CDR3: CASSYQQTGQGDTQYF
J: TRBJ2-3
D: .
V: TRBV6-5